This entry lists 14 T cell receptor beta chains sequenced from one sample in a study of regulatory T cells in long-lasting Graves disease. Both iRepertoire HTBI primers and Arm-PCR of CDR3 regions were used to build the TCR beta libraries. TCRdb redid the calling of the multiplex PCR reads with MiXCR, one entry per CDR3 protein. The table shows roughly 500,000 distinct CDR3 sequences, with 22% occurring only once. Time point specified: persistent/refractory GD, antithyroid drugs over 5 years with positive TRAb. RNA extracted from PBMCs served as the sequencing template. This sample comprised peripheral blood mononuclear cells (PBMCs), obtained when the disease was refractory, from a patient treated with antithyroid drugs. Every receptor here comes from a female donor with Graves disease.

V gene TRBV7-2 combines with J gene TRBJ1-2, with a weak D call TRBD1 (5 bases). The length of the CDR3 is 13 residues. V dropped 1 base and J dropped 7 bases, with 10 bases sitting between them. Germline lookup yields CDR1 SGHTA and CDR2 FQGNSA. The CDR3 is CASSLGQGFGYTF. The CDR3 nucleotides are TGTGCCAGCAGCTTAGGTCAGGGTTTTGGCTACACCTTC.

Details on this clonotype: This may come from a read error, since a much larger clone is one base off. The rearrangement uses TRBV11-2 and TRBJ2-5; a weak D match, TRBD2 (5 bases). There are 16 residues in the CDR3. The germline V gene encodes CDR1 SGHAT and CDR2 FQNNGV. Trimming cost V 5 bases and J 0 bases, with 16 bases left between them. CDR3 sequence: CASSRGAELHQETQYF. In nucleotides, the CDR3 is TGTGCCAGCAGCCGGGGAGCAGAGCTACACCAAGAGACCCAGTACTTC. Full variable domain (outside the CDR3, taken from reference TRBV11-2 and TRBJ2-5): EAGVAQSPRYKIIEKRQSVAFWCNPISGHATLYWYQQILGQGPKLLIQFQNNGVVDDSQLPKDRFSAERLKGVDSTLKIQPAKLEDSAVYLCASSRGAELHQETQYFGPGTRLLVL.

This clonotype has just a few counts. The chain is built from TRBV30 and TRBJ1-2; no clear D gene. The germline V gene has CDR1 GTSNPN and CDR2 SVGIG (reference sequence). V shed 5 bases and J shed 2 bases, with 12 bases lying between them. This CDR3 has 13 amino acids. In DNA form, the CDR3 reads TGTGCCTGGGGCCGGGCCCGCAACTATGGCTACACCTTC. It encodes CAWGRARNYGYTF.

V and J are TRBV28 and TRBJ1-5; D is ambiguous. Per germline, CDR1 MDHEN and CDR2 SYDVKM. With 6 bases removed from V and 1 base from J, the gap between germline ends came to 10 bases. The CDR3 totals 14 residues. The CDR3 coding sequence is TGTGCCAGCAGGCAGTCGGGAAGCAATCAGCCCCAGCATTTT. It specifies CASRQSGSNQPQHF.

The sample holds many counts of this clonotype. The rearrangement links TRBV20-1 to TRBJ2-4; 10 bases are shared with TRBD1. V lost 1 base, J lost 0 bases, and 3 bases stayed unmatched. The germline gives CDR1 DFQATT, CDR2 SNEGSKA (reference sequence). This CDR3 comprises 16 residues. The CDR3: CSARGGDRGAKNIQYF. The CDR3, as DNA: TGCAGTGCTAGAGGTGGGGACAGGGGAGCCAAAAACATTCAGTACTTC.

This clonotype was observed many times. V and J are TRBV28 and TRBJ2-7; D is undetermined. Trimming shortened V by 10 bases and J by 1 base, and 11 bases separated the two germline ends. From germline, CDR1 is MDHEN and CDR2 SYDVKM. The CDR3 sequence is 12 residues long. The CDR3 nucleotides are TGTGCCACCCACACTGATTCCTACGAGCAGTACTTC. Translating gives CATHTDSYEQYF.

This clonotype was counted ten times or more. The V call is TRBV6-1, the J call TRBJ2-1, with 7 nucleotides matching TRBD1. The germline gives CDR1 MNHNS, CDR2 SASEGT. This CDR3 contains 15 residues. Losses at the gene ends were 6 bases for V and 4 bases for J; bases not matched to a gene: 9. CDR3 amino acids: CASRGTGDKYNEQFF. The CDR3 DNA sequence: TGTGCCAGCAGGGGTACAGGGGACAAATACAATGAGCAGTTCTTC.

There are many counts of this clonotype. The chain is built from TRBV2 and TRBJ1-1, with D hard to call. This CDR3 spans 13 amino acids. Trimming removed 4 bases at V and 1 base at J, with 7 bases between. Per germline, CDR1 SNHLY and CDR2 FYNNEI. CDR3 protein: CASSGHKNTEAFF. The CDR3 DNA is TGTGCCAGCAGTGGACACAAGAACACTGAAGCTTTCTTT. Supplemented by reference TRBV2 and TRBJ1-1, the full variable domain reads EPEVTQTPSHQVTQMGQEVILRCVPISNHLYFYWYRQILGQKVEFLVSFYNNEISEKSEIFDDQFSVERPDGSNFTLKIRSTKLEDSAMYFCASSGHKNTEAFFGQGTRLTVV.

This clonotype was observed a handful of times. A read error is possible here, since a much larger clone lies one base away. The chain employs TRBV20-1 and TRBJ1-2; D is undetermined. Germline V CDR1 and CDR2: DFQATT, SNEGSKA (reference sequence). The V and J ends lost 5 bases and 6 bases respectively, with 13 bases between them. This CDR3 contains 12 residues. The CDR3 here is CSAQAGGDGYTF. In DNA, the CDR3 is TGCAGTGCTCAAGCTGGCGGGGATGGCTACACCTTC.

In its sample, this clonotype was seen many times. The V gene is TRBV6-2 or TRBV6-3, the J gene TRBJ1-4; D is perhaps TRBD1 (5 bases). Germline CDR1 reads MNHEY; CDR2 reads SVGEGT. V lost 0 bases, J lost 0 bases, and 8 bases lay in between. The CDR3 is 16 residues long. Here the CDR3 DNA reads TGTGCCAGCAGTTACTCTCAGGGACCAACTAATGAAAAACTGTTTTTT. Protein product: CASSYSQGPTNEKLFF.

V usage is TRBV19 and J usage is TRBJ1-5; D unclear. V lost 4 bases, J lost 5 bases, and 6 bases lay in between. This CDR3 is 12 amino acids long. Per germline, CDR1 LNHDA and CDR2 SQIVND (reference sequence). DNA of the CDR3: TGTGCCAGTAGTAAGCGGGATCAGCCCCAGCATTTT. It specifies CASSKRDQPQHF.

This chain joins TRBV18 and TRBJ1-4; 7 nucleotides agree with TRBD1. V dropped 4 bases and J dropped 5; count of bases not matched to a gene: 7. The CDR3 covers 15 residues. Germline CDR1 KGHSH, CDR2 LQKENI. CDR3 in DNA: TGTGCCAGCTCACTCGGAACAGGGGTGAATGAAAAACTGTTTTTT. It yields the protein CASSLGTGVNEKLFF.

In this sample, this clonotype turned up many times. The chain joins TRBV10-3 to TRBJ1-1; D gene ambiguous. Germline-derived CDR1 and CDR2 are ENHRY and SYGVKD. CDR3 length equals 13 residues. V was clipped by 6 bases and J by 0 bases, with 8 bases between them. In DNA form, the CDR3 reads TGTGCCATCAGGCGGCAGCTGAACACTGAAGCTTTCTTT. It codes for CAIRRQLNTEAFF.

This clonotype came up a few times. The rearrangement links TRBV19 to TRBJ1-1, with D unclear. The CDR3 has 15 amino acids. Germline CDR1 is LNHDA and CDR2 is SQIVND (reference sequence). V was trimmed by 2 bases and J by 1 base, leaving 11 bases between them. DNA of the CDR3: TGTGCCAGTAGTATACTAGACCGGGAGAACACTGAAGCTTTCTTT. It codes for CASSILDRENTEAFF. Combining the CDR3 with reference TRBV19 and TRBJ1-1 gives the whole variable domain DGGITQSPKYLFRKEGQNVTLSCEQNLNHDAMYWYRQDPGQGLRLIYYSQIVNDFQKGDIAEGYSVSREKKESFPLTVTSAQKNPTAFYLCASSILDRENTEAFFGQGTRLTVV.